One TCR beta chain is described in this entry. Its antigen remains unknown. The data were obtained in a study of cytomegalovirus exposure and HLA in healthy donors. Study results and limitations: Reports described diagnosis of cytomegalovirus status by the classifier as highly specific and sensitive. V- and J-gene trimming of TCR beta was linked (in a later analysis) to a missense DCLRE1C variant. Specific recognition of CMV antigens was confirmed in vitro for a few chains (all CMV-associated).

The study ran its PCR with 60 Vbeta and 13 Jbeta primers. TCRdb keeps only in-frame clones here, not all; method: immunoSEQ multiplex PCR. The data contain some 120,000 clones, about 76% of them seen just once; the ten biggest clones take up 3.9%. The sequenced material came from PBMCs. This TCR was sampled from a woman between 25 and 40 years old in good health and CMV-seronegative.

The CDR3 nucleotides read TGTGCCAGCAGCGTAGCTGGGGGCATGGAGACCCAGTACTTC. This gives the protein CASSVAGGMETQYF. This chain uses TRBV9 with TRBJ2-5; D might be TRBD1 (6 bases). CDR1 is SGDLS, CDR2 YYNGEE, per germline. The V end was cut by 0 bases, the J end by 5 bases, with 11 bases between. The CDR3 contains 14 residues.